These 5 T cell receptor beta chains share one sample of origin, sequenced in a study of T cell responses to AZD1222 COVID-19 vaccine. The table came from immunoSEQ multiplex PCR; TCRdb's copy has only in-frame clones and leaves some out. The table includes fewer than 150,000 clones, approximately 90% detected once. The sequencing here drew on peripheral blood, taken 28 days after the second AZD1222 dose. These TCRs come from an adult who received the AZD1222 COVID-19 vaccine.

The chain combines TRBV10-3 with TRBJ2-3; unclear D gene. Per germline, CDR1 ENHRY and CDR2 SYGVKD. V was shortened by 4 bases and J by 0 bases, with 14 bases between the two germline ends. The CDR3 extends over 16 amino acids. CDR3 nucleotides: TGTGCCATCAGTGTGGGCTCGGCAGCTAGCACAGATACGCAGTATTTT. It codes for CAISVGSAASTDTQYF.

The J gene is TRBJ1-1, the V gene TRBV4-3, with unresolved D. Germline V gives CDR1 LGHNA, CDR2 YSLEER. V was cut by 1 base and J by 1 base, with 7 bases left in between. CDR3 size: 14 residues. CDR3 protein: CASSQGARNTEAFF. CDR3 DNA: TGCGCCAGCAGCCAAGGAGCCCGGAACACTGAAGCTTTCTTT.

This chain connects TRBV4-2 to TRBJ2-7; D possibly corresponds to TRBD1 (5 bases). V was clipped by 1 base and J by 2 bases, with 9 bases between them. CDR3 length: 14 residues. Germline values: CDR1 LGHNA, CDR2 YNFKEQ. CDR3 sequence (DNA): TGTGCCAGCAGCCAAGGACAGTTTACCTACGAGCAGTACTTC. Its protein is CASSQGQFTYEQYF.

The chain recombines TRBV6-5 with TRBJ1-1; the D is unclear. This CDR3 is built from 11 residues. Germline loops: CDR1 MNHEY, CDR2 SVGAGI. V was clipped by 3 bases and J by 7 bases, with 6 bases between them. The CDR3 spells CASSYQNEAFF. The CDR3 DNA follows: TGTGCCAGCAGTTATCAGAATGAAGCTTTCTTT.

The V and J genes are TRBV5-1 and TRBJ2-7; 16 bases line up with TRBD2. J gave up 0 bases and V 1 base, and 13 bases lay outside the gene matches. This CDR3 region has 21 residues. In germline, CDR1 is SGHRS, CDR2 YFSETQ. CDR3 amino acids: CASSLPPPGLAGGLFSYEQYF. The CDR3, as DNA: TGCGCCAGCAGCTTGCCTCCCCCGGGACTAGCGGGGGGGCTATTCTCCTACGAGCAGTACTTC.